Shown below are 24 T cell receptor beta chains from a single sample sequenced in a study of blood T cell repertoires in COVID-19. The repertoire was sequenced with immunoSEQ multiplex PCR; TCRdb's copy has only in-frame clones and lacks some. Of some 270,000 clones in the sample, about 80% were seen once. The sample was peripheral blood. These TCRs come from a person between 70 and 80 years old with COVID-19, enrolled during active disease.

The chain recombines TRBV19 with TRBJ2-1; possible D gene TRBD1, 6 bases. The CDR3 length is 16 residues. V was cut by 1 base and J by 5 bases, with 15 bases left in between. The germline V gene encodes CDR1 LNHDA and CDR2 SQIVND (reference sequence). The CDR3 sequence is CASSIVRGLKDNEQFF. The CDR3 coding sequence is TGTGCCAGTAGTATAGTCAGGGGTTTAAAGGACAATGAGCAGTTCTTC.

CDR3 in amino acids: CASSPGREYEQYF. For the CDR3, the DNA is TGTGCCAGCAGCCCCGGGAGGGAGTACGAGCAGTACTTC. This chain links TRBV7-2 with TRBJ2-7; 8 positions agree with TRBD2. The CDR3 spans 13 residues. After removal of 5 bases from V and 4 bases from J, the junction contained 4 bases not matched to a gene. Per germline, CDR1 SGHTA and CDR2 FQGNSA.

CDR3 DNA sequence: TGTGCCAGCAGCGTGGGGACAGTTGGCGATCAGCCCCAGCATTTT. It codes for CASSVGTVGDQPQHF. This chain links TRBV7-2 with TRBJ1-5; 7 positions agree with TRBD1. The CDR3 runs to 15 residues. V lost 5 bases and J lost 5; bases outside the gene matches: 9. Germline CDR1 SGHTA, CDR2 FQGNSA.

The chain has TRBV21-1 and TRBJ2-1; TRBD1, the D gene given by the table, was not confirmed from the DNA. TRBV21-1 is a pseudogene. There are 17 residues in the CDR3. CDR3 sequence: CASSMWTAPVAYNEQFF. The CDR3 coding sequence is TGTGCCAGCAGCATGTGGACAGCTCCCGTTGCCTACAATGAGCAGTTCTTC.

V is TRBV4-3 and J is TRBJ2-2, with 9 bases aligning to TRBD1. V dropped 8 bases and J dropped 5; count of bases not matched to a gene: 6. The CDR3 has 14 amino acids. Germline-derived CDR1 and CDR2 are LGHNA and YSLEER. Written as DNA, the CDR3 is TGCGCCAGCGGGACAGGGTACCCGACCGGGGAGCTGTTTTTT. Translation: CASGTGYPTGELFF.

The chain joins TRBV6-5 to TRBJ2-7, with a weak D call TRBD1 (6 bases). V dropped 7 bases and J dropped 6 bases, with 19 bases sitting between them. CDR1 is MNHEY, CDR2 SVGAGI, per germline. The CDR3 runs to 14 residues. The CDR3 DNA reads as TGTGCCAGCACCTTCCAGGGGTCTGAGGGCGAGCAGTACTTC. Translation gives CASTFQGSEGEQYF.

This rearrangement joins TRBV5-8 to TRBJ2-3; no clear D gene. CDR1 and CDR2 from the germline V gene are SGHTS and YDEGEE. This CDR3 spans 11 amino acids. The germline V and J ends were trimmed by 4 bases and 4 bases, with 4 bases remaining between them. This CDR3 reads CASSRADTQYF. CDR3 coding DNA: TGTGCCAGCAGCCGAGCAGATACGCAGTATTTT.

The gene calls are TRBV4-3 and TRBJ2-7, with 7 bases fitting TRBD1. Germline lookup yields CDR1 LGHNA and CDR2 YSLEER. V lost 1 base, J lost 2 bases, and 5 bases stayed unmatched. The CDR3 is made up of 15 amino acids. CDR3 protein: CASSQVLTGPYEQYF. The DNA for the CDR3 is TGCGCCAGCAGCCAAGTTTTGACAGGGCCCTACGAGCAGTACTTC.

This chain links TRBV5-4 with TRBJ2-1, with 7 nucleotides matching TRBD2. Trimming took 5 bases from V and 6 from J; bases not matched to a gene: 14. The CDR3 is made up of 16 amino acids. Germline V lookup: CDR1 SGHNT, CDR2 YYREEE (reference sequence). CDR3 in amino acids: CASRTAKRDSGNEQFF. The CDR3 bases are TGTGCCAGCAGAACAGCTAAGCGGGACTCGGGCAATGAGCAGTTCTTC.

This clone has more than one count but fewer than ten. This sequence joins TRBV28 and TRBJ1-4; D call uncertain. The CDR3 runs 14 residues. The germline V and J ends were trimmed by 5 bases and 7 bases, with 14 bases remaining between them. Germline V gene lookup returns CDR1 MDHEN and CDR2 SYDVKM. DNA for the CDR3: TGTGCCAGCAGTCATACTGGACGGGGTGAAAAACTGTTTTTT. Protein: CASSHTGRGEKLFF.

J is TRBJ2-2 and V is TRBV7-3, with 10 bases lining up with TRBD2. Unmatched junction bases numbered 5, after V lost 5 bases and J lost 5 bases. The germline V gene has CDR1 SGHTA and CDR2 FQGTGA. This CDR3 comprises 15 residues. CDR3 sequence (DNA): TGTGCCAGCAGCCCTAGCGGGGGACCAACCGGGGAGCTGTTTTTT. Its translation: CASSPSGGPTGELFF.

This sequence joins TRBV5-1 and TRBJ1-1, with 8 bases identical to TRBD1. CDR3 size: 15 residues. In germline, CDR1 is SGHRS, CDR2 YFSETQ. The junction had 9 bases not matched to a gene; V was cut back by 4 bases and J by 4 bases. The CDR3 sequence: CASSQGAQMFTEAFF. The CDR3 bases are TGCGCCAGCAGCCAGGGGGCGCAGATGTTCACTGAAGCTTTCTTT.

The J gene is TRBJ1-5, the V gene TRBV20-1; 10 nucleotides match TRBD1. The V gene end was trimmed by 3 bases and the J gene end by 7 bases; junction bases not matched to a gene: 15. The CDR3 consists of 17 residues. From germline, CDR1 is DFQATT and CDR2 SNEGSKA (reference sequence). CDR3 nucleotide sequence: TGCAGTGCTAGTCGTTCTATGGGACAGGGGTCAGGACAGCCCCAGCATTTT. Its translation is CSASRSMGQGSGQPQHF.

The J gene is TRBJ2-2, the V gene TRBV11-3, with a tentative D call TRBD2 (5 bases). The germline V gene encodes CDR1 SGHNT and CDR2 YENEEA. V was shortened by 5 bases and J by 5 bases, with 12 bases between the two germline ends. CDR3 length equals 14 residues. DNA for the CDR3: TGTGCCAGCAGCCCCCGGTCGGGGACCGGGGAGCTGTTTTTT. Protein sequence: CASSPRSGTGELFF.

The chain joins TRBV18 to TRBJ1-2, with D perhaps matching TRBD1 (6 bases). Per germline, CDR1 KGHSH and CDR2 LQKENI. The CDR3 runs 14 residues. V lost 3 bases, J lost 2 bases, and 10 bases lay in between. In nucleotides, the CDR3 is TGTGCCAGCTCACCCGGACAGTTGAACTATGGCTACACCTTC. Protein: CASSPGQLNYGYTF. Full variable domain (remainder filled in from reference TRBV18 and TRBJ1-2): NAGVMQNPRHLVRRRGQEARLRCSPMKGHSHVYWYRQLPEEGLKFMVYLQKENIIDESGMPKERFSAEFPKEGPSILRIQQVVRGDSAAYFCASSPGQLNYGYTFGSGTRLTVV.

The chain is built from TRBV12-3 or TRBV12-4 and TRBJ2-3; D is possibly TRBD2 (6 bases). V shed 6 bases and J shed 3 bases, with 10 bases lying between them. The CDR3 length is 13 residues. In DNA, the CDR3 is TGTGCCAGCAGACCCGGGGGTACAGATACGCAGTATTTT. This sequence encodes CASRPGGTDTQYF.

The chain carries TRBV28 and TRBJ1-5, with D maybe TRBD1 (5 bases). V was trimmed by 1 base and J by 7 bases, leaving 17 bases between them. Looked up from germline, CDR1 is MDHEN and CDR2 is SYDVKM. The length of the CDR3 is 16 residues. CDR3 in DNA: TGTGCCAGCAGTTTATCGGCCAGGGTATCAGGCCAGCCCCAGCATTTT. It yields the protein CASSLSARVSGQPQHF.

The chain couples TRBV19 to TRBJ2-2; TRBD1 matches 9 bases. The V gene's germline CDR1 is LNHDA and CDR2 SQIVND (reference sequence). The V and J ends lost 4 bases and 3 bases, in that order; junction bases with no gene match: 12. The CDR3 is 18 amino acids. The CDR3 DNA is TGTGCCAGTAGTACGGGACAGGGTCGAAAGCCGGACACCGGGGAGCTGTTTTTT. Encoded protein: CASSTGQGRKPDTGELFF. Full variable domain (rest looked up from reference TRBV19 and TRBJ2-2): DGGITQSPKYLFRKEGQNVTLSCEQNLNHDAMYWYRQDPGQGLRLIYYSQIVNDFQKGDIAEGYSVSREKKESFPLTVTSAQKNPTAFYLCASSTGQGRKPDTGELFFGEGSRLTVL.

The genes are TRBV28 and TRBJ1-5; D is perhaps TRBD1 (5 bases). CDR1 and CDR2 from the germline V gene are MDHEN and SYDVKM. Trimming left V 5 bases short and J 9 bases short, with 11 bases between. This CDR3 spans 12 amino acids. The CDR3 sequence: CASSGPQGPQHF. The CDR3 nucleotides are TGTGCCAGCAGTGGGCCCCAGGGGCCCCAGCATTTT.

The chain combines TRBV7-8 with TRBJ1-1, with D perhaps TRBD1 (5 bases). V lost 3 bases and J lost 5, with 13 bases in between. Germline loops: CDR1 SGHVS, CDR2 FQNEAQ. The CDR3 spans 14 residues. The CDR3 protein is CASSLRSGGTEAFF. CDR3 in DNA: TGTGCCAGCAGCTTGCGGTCGGGGGGTACTGAAGCTTTCTTT.

The rearrangement uses TRBV28 and TRBJ2-7; D gene ambiguous. The CDR3 is 13 residues long. The V and J ends lost 5 bases and 2 bases respectively, with 10 bases between them. The germline CDR1 and CDR2 sequences are MDHEN and SYDVKM. This CDR3 reads CASSSRIPYEQYF. CDR3 bases: TGTGCCAGCAGTAGCAGGATACCCTACGAGCAGTACTTC. The full variable domain, its missing parts supplied by reference TRBV28 and TRBJ2-7, is DVKVTQSSRYLVKRTGEKVFLECVQDMDHENMFWYRQDPGLGLRLIYFSYDVKMKEKGDIPEGYSVSREKKERFSLILESASTNQTSMYLCASSSRIPYEQYFGPGTRLTVT.

The chain uses TRBV11-2 and TRBJ1-4; no clear D gene. Germline V lookup: CDR1 SGHAT, CDR2 FQNNGV. The CDR3 is 15 amino acids. The ends were cut back, 1 base at V and 7 bases at J, with 13 bases in the middle. This chain's CDR3 is CASSLVGQAAEKLFF. Here the CDR3 DNA reads TGTGCCAGCAGCTTAGTCGGTCAGGCAGCTGAAAAACTGTTTTTT.

V usage is TRBV5-1 and J usage is TRBJ2-2; 10 bases are shared with TRBD2. J was trimmed by 5 bases and V by 2 bases; bases with no gene match: 3. The CDR3 has 15 residues. Per the germline V gene, CDR1 is SGHRS and CDR2 is YFSETQ. The CDR3 bases are TGCGCCAGCAGCTTCCCTAGCGGGAGTACCGGGGAGCTGTTTTTT. It encodes CASSFPSGSTGELFF.

The V gene is TRBV6-2 or TRBV6-3, the J gene TRBJ2-7; TRBD1 matches 9 bases. With 4 bases clipped from V and 2 bases from J, the junction kept 6 bases outside the gene matches. CDR1 and CDR2 from the germline V gene are MNHEY and SVGEGT. The CDR3 sequence is 15 residues long. The CDR3 DNA reads TGTGCCAGCAGTTCCTGGGGACAGGGCACCTACGAGCAGTACTTC. As protein: CASSSWGQGTYEQYF.